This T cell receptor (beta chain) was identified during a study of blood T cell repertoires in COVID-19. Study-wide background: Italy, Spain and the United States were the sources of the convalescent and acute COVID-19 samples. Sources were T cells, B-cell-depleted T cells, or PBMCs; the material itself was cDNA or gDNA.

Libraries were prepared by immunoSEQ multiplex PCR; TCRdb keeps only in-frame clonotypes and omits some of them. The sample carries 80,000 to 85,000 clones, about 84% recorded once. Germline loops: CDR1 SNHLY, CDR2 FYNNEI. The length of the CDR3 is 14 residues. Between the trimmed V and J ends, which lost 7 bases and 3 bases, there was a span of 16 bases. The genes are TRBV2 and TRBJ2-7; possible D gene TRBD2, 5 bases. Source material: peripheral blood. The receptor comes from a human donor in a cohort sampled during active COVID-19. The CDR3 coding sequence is TGTGCCAGCACTCGGGGAGCTGGGTACTACGAGCAGTACTTC. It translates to CASTRGAGYYEQYF.